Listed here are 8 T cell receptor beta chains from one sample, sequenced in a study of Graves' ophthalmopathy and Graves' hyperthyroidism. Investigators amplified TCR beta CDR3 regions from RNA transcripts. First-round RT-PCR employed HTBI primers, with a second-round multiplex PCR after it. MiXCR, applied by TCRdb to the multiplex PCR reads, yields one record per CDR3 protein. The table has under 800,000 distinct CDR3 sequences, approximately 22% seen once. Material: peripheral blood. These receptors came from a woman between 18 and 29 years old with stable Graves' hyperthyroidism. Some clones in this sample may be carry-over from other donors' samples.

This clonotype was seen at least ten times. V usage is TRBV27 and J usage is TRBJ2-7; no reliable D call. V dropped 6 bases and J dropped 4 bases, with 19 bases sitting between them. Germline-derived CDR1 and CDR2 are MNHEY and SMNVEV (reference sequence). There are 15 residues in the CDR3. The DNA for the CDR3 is TGTGCCAGCAGCCTTGTTTGGGGTGGTCTTTACGAGCAGTACTTC. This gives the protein CASSLVWGGLYEQYF.

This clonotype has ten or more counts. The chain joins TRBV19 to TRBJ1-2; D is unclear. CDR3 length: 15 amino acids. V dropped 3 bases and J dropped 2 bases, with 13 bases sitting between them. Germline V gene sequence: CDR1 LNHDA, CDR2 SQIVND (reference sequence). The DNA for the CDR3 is TGTGCCAGTAGTATTGGGCTCCCTGCGAACTATGGCTACACCTTC. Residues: CASSIGLPANYGYTF.

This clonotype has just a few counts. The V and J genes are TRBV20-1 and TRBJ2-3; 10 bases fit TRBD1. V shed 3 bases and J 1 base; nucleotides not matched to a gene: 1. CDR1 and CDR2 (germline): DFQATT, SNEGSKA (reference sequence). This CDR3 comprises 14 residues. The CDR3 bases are TGCAGTGCTAGTGGGACAGGGGGCACAGATACGCAGTATTTT. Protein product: CSASGTGGTDTQYF.

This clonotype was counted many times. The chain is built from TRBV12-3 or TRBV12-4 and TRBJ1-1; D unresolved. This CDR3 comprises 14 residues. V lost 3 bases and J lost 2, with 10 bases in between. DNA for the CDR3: TGTGCCAGCAGTTTTTTTCGGATAAACACTGAAGCTTTCTTT. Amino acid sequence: CASSFFRINTEAFF.

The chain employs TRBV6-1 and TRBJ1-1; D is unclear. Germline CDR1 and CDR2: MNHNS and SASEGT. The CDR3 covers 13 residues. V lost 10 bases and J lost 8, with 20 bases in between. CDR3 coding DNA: TGTGCCACCAAACCTAACTTGGGAACCGAAGCTTTCTTT. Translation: CATKPNLGTEAFF.

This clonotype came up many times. The chain's CDR3 is CASSYSGQRSTNTEAFF. The CDR3 region has the DNA TGTGCCAGCAGTTACTCAGGGCAGCGAAGTACGAACACTGAAGCTTTCTTT. This chain joins TRBV6-2 or TRBV6-3 and TRBJ1-1; D is ambiguous. CDR1 is MNHEY and CDR2 is SVGEGT in the germline V gene. There are 17 residues in the CDR3. V dropped 0 bases and J dropped 1 base, with 15 bases sitting between them.

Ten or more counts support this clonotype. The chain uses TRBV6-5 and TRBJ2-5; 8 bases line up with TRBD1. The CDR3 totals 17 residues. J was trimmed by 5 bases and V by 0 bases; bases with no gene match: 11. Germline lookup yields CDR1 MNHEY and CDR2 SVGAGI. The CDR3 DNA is TGTGCCAGCAGTTACTCTCTAATCAAACGGGACAGGGAGACCCAGTACTTC. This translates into CASSYSLIKRDRETQYF.

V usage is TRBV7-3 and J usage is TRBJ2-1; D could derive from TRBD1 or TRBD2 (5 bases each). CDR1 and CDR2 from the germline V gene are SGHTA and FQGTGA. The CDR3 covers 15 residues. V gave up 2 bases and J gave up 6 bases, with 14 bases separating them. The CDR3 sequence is CASSLRGVGFNEQFF. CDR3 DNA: TGTGCCAGCAGCTTACGAGGGGTGGGGTTCAATGAGCAGTTCTTC.